The 32 T cell receptor beta chains reported below all come from one sample, sequenced in a study of CD8 T cells in Susac syndrome. When the RNA was reverse transcribed, random hexamers were used with an input of roughly 0.45 to 1 ug. One entry per CDR3 protein, called by TCRdb with MiXCR from the immunoSEQ multiplex PCR reads. The table shows around 170,000 distinct CDR3 sequences, with 90% to 97% occurring only once. Source material: CD4+ T cells from PBMCs. The receptor source for this set is a human donor with Susac syndrome.

The chain recombines TRBV9 with TRBJ1-5; 7 positions match TRBD1. CDR3 length equals 16 residues. V lost 4 bases, J lost 0 bases, and 7 bases stayed unmatched. Germline CDR1 is SGDLS and CDR2 is YYNGEE. For the CDR3, the DNA is TGTGCCAGCAGCAGGGGGGACAGCAATAGCAATCAGCCCCAGCATTTT. Translating it yields CASSRGDSNSNQPQHF. The whole variable domain, remainder taken from reference TRBV9 and TRBJ1-5, is DSGVTQTPKHLITATGQRVTLRCSPRSGDLSVYWYQQSLDQGLQFLIQYYNGEERAKGNILERFSAQQFPDLHSELNLSSLELGDSALYFCASSRGDSNSNQPQHFGDGTRLSIL.

The V gene is TRBV30, the J gene TRBJ1-5; the match to TRBD1 covers 7 bases. The junction had 8 bases not matched to a gene; V was cut back by 1 base and J by 5 bases. Germline-derived CDR1 and CDR2 are GTSNPN and SVGIG (reference sequence). The CDR3 extends over 15 amino acids. CDR3 protein: CAWSGARGGDQPQHF. In nucleotides, the CDR3 is TGTGCCTGGAGTGGGGCCAGGGGGGGCGATCAGCCCCAGCATTTT.

The chain recombines TRBV7-6 with TRBJ2-7; D is unresolved. The V end was cut by 3 bases, the J end by 4 bases, with 16 bases between. Germline V gene sequence: CDR1 SGHVS, CDR2 FNYEAQ. This CDR3 spans 15 amino acids. CDR3 sequence reads: CASSFSDQAGYEQYF. CDR3 nucleotide sequence: TGTGCCAGCAGCTTCTCTGACCAGGCAGGTTACGAGCAGTACTTC.

The CDR3 protein is CASSLRGTSSTDTQYF. The DNA of the CDR3 is TGCGCCAGCAGCCTCCGAGGGACTAGCAGCACAGATACGCAGTATTTT. The chain employs TRBV4-1 and TRBJ2-3; TRBD2 aligns across 9 bases. The germline V gene encodes CDR1 MGHRA and CDR2 YSYEKL. There are 16 residues in the CDR3. After removal of 4 bases from V and 0 bases from J, the junction contained 5 bases not matched to a gene.

This clonotype appeared a single time. The V and J genes are TRBV3-1 and TRBJ1-5; TRBD1 aligns across 8 bases. In germline, CDR1 is LGHDT, CDR2 YNNKEL (reference sequence). V was pared by 0 bases and J by 0 bases, with 13 bases of the junction left unmatched. This CDR3 region has 20 residues. CDR3 amino acids: CASSQDRTDRALYSNQPQHF. In nucleotides, the CDR3 is TGTGCCAGCAGCCAAGATCGAACGGACAGGGCCCTTTATAGCAATCAGCCCCAGCATTTT.

The chain couples TRBV20-1 to TRBJ2-3; no definite D call. V lost 7 bases to trimming and J lost 0 bases, with 11 bases between them. The CDR3 covers 13 residues. The germline V gene encodes CDR1 DFQATT and CDR2 SNEGSKA (reference sequence). The CDR3 spells CSVEERSTDTQYF. The CDR3 DNA sequence: TGCAGTGTCGAGGAGAGGAGCACAGATACGCAGTATTTT.

The rearrangement joins TRBV5-1 to TRBJ1-2; 9 bases fit TRBD1. CDR1 SGHRS and CDR2 YFSETQ come from the germline V gene. The CDR3 is 15 residues long. J was trimmed by 7 bases and V by 3 bases; bases with no gene match: 10. The CDR3 coding sequence is TGCGCCAGCAGCTCCTTACAGGGGGCGGTTAGTGGCTACACCTTC. This codes for CASSSLQGAVSGYTF.

The V call is TRBV6-5, the J call TRBJ2-7, with D perhaps matching TRBD1 or TRBD2 (7 bases each). Germline loops: CDR1 MNHEY, CDR2 SVGAGI. This CDR3 has 15 residues. The germline V and J ends were trimmed by 4 bases and 4 bases, with 17 bases remaining between them. CDR3 protein: CASSSRPGGGYEQYF. The CDR3, as DNA: TGTGCCAGCAGTTCGCGGCCAGGGGGGGGTTACGAGCAGTACTTC.

The rearrangement joins TRBV16 to TRBJ1-1; 8 bases fit TRBD1. V trimming: 0 bases; J trimming: 4 bases; junction bases outside the gene matches: 4. Germline CDR1 reads KGHSY; CDR2 reads FQNENV. This CDR3 region has 15 residues. The CDR3 DNA sequence: TGTGCCAGCAGCCAATCAAGGACAGGGATCACTGAAGCTTTCTTT. Protein product: CASSQSRTGITEAFF.

The chain joins TRBV6-5 to TRBJ1-3; 7 bases fit TRBD1. CDR1 and CDR2 (germline): MNHEY, SVGAGI. There are 13 residues in the CDR3. J gave up 4 bases and V 7 bases, and 4 bases lay outside the gene matches. The CDR3 DNA is TGTGCCAGCATTCAGACAGGGGGAAACACCATATATTTT. Translation: CASIQTGGNTIYF.

V is TRBV18 and J is TRBJ1-1, with D perhaps TRBD1 (5 bases). CDR3 length equals 12 residues. Per germline, CDR1 KGHSH and CDR2 LQKENI. The germline V and J ends were trimmed by 6 bases and 7 bases, with 12 bases remaining between them. In nucleotides, the CDR3 is TGTGCCAGCTCGCCCGGCAGGGATGAAGCTTTCTTT. Translating gives CASSPGRDEAFF.

This chain connects TRBV5-6 to TRBJ2-1; possible D gene TRBD2, 6 bases. V lost 6 bases, J lost 9 bases, and 10 bases lay in between. Per the germline V gene, CDR1 is SGHDT and CDR2 is YYEEEE. The CDR3 sequence is 11 residues long. Here the CDR3 reads CASNRRGEQFF. The CDR3 DNA reads TGTGCCAGCAACCGGCGGGGTGAGCAGTTCTTC.

The chain combines TRBV11-2 with TRBJ2-3, with D tentatively TRBD2 (7 bases). Trimming shortened V by 6 bases and J by 11 bases, and 24 bases separated the two germline ends. This CDR3 has 15 amino acids. Germline CDR1 and CDR2: SGHAT and FQNNGV. CDR3 sequence: CASRLIDVRGGVQYF. CDR3 in DNA: TGTGCCAGCAGACTAATCGACGTAAGGGGGGGGGTGCAGTATTTT.

The genes are TRBV2 and TRBJ2-2; the D gene is possibly TRBD1 (6 bases). The CDR3 extends over 15 amino acids. V lost 4 bases and J lost 2, with 11 bases in between. Germline lookup yields CDR1 SNHLY and CDR2 FYNNEI. DNA of the CDR3: TGTGCCAGCAGTGGGCAGGGGTTCAACACCGGGGAGCTGTTTTTT. This translates into CASSGQGFNTGELFF.

Only one count was recorded for this clonotype. The chain recombines TRBV28 with TRBJ2-7; TRBD1 is a possible D gene (6 bases). The CDR3 totals 14 residues. Germline lookup yields CDR1 MDHEN and CDR2 SYDVKM. V was clipped by 3 bases and J by 2 bases, with 11 bases between them. CDR3 loop: CASSFPGVPYEQYF. The DNA for the CDR3 is TGTGCCAGCAGTTTCCCAGGGGTCCCCTACGAGCAGTACTTC.

This chain links TRBV20-1 with TRBJ1-2; D gene ambiguous. Trimming removed 0 bases at V and 7 bases at J, with 18 bases between. The CDR3 is 15 residues long. CDR1 and CDR2 from the germline V gene are DFQATT and SNEGSKA (reference sequence). The CDR3 is CSARDVGAGTGGYTF. CDR3 bases: TGCAGTGCTAGAGATGTGGGAGCCGGTACGGGTGGCTACACCTTC.

V gene TRBV5-1 combines with J gene TRBJ1-2; TRBD1 matches at 8 bases. The CDR3 loop spans 15 amino acids. J was trimmed by 4 bases and V by 0 bases; bases with no gene match: 5. Germline V lookup: CDR1 SGHRS, CDR2 YFSETQ. The CDR3 nucleotides are TGCGCCAGCAGCTTGGACTCAGGGGGCGTCTATGGCTACACCTTC. Its protein product is CASSLDSGGVYGYTF.

This clonotype was seen only once. This rearrangement joins TRBV7-9 to TRBJ2-3, with 8 bases lining up with TRBD2. Per the germline V gene, CDR1 is SEHNR and CDR2 is FQNEAQ (reference sequence). Trimming cost V 5 bases and J 0 bases; bases outside gene matches: 1. The CDR3 has 14 residues. DNA of the CDR3: TGTGCCAGCAGCCCTAGCGGGAGCACAGATACGCAGTATTTT. Translating gives CASSPSGSTDTQYF.

This rearrangement joins TRBV14 to TRBJ2-7, with no clear D. The CDR3 sequence is 13 residues long. In germline, CDR1 is SGHDN, CDR2 FVKESK. Trimming left V 4 bases short and J 2 bases short, with 9 bases between. CDR3 nucleotide sequence: TGTGCCAGCAGCCCCCGCCCCGCCTACGAGCAGTACTTC. Translated, it gives CASSPRPAYEQYF.

CDR3 sequence reads: CASSPPRTMSTDTQYF. The DNA for the CDR3 is TGTGCCAGCAGTCCGCCGCGTACTATGAGCACAGATACGCAGTATTTT. V and J are TRBV12-3 or TRBV12-4 and TRBJ2-3; D not certain. The CDR3 is made up of 16 amino acids. The V end lost 5 bases, the J end lost 0 bases, and 15 bases lay between the germline ends.

V usage is TRBV13 and J usage is TRBJ2-6; D is uncertain. This CDR3 contains 17 residues. Germline CDR1 PRHDT, CDR2 FYEKMQ (reference sequence). V lost 0 bases and J lost 0, with 9 bases in between. Written as DNA, the CDR3 is TGTGCCAGCAGCTTAGGACGGTGGGCCTCTGGGGCCAACGTCCTGACTTTC. This encodes CASSLGRWASGANVLTF.

The rearrangement joins TRBV20-1 to TRBJ2-1, with D hard to call. CDR1 and CDR2 from the germline V gene are DFQATT and SNEGSKA (reference sequence). The length of the CDR3 is 11 residues. Trimming took off 6 bases at V and 6 bases at J, with 9 bases between the two ends. CDR3 protein: CSAIGFNEQFF. The CDR3 region has the DNA TGCAGTGCCATCGGATTCAATGAGCAGTTCTTC.

The chain recombines TRBV7-2 with TRBJ1-6, with no clear D. The CDR3 has 12 amino acids. Germline V CDR1 and CDR2: SGHTA, FQGNSA. The V and J ends lost 3 bases and 14 bases respectively, with 11 bases between them. The CDR3 DNA is TGTGCCAGCAGCTTCTCCAGGTCCACCCTCCACTTT. It is translated as CASSFSRSTLHF.

This clonotype was counted a single time. V and J are TRBV30 and TRBJ2-2, with unresolved D. This CDR3 spans 13 amino acids. Per germline, CDR1 GTSNPN and CDR2 SVGIG (reference sequence). The V end was cut by 3 bases, the J end by 6 bases, with 11 bases between. DNA for the CDR3: TGTGCCTGGAGCGACCTATCCCCCGGGGAGCTGTTTTTT. Residues: CAWSDLSPGELFF.

The chain uses TRBV9 and TRBJ2-3; 8 nucleotides line up with TRBD1. CDR3 length: 18 residues. J lost 4 bases, V lost 0 bases, and 13 bases had no gene match. Germline V CDR1 and CDR2: SGDLS, YYNGEE. The CDR3 here is CASSVEVPRTGLADTQYF. The DNA of the CDR3 is TGTGCCAGCAGCGTAGAGGTCCCGCGGACAGGGCTGGCAGATACGCAGTATTTT. Looking up the rest from reference TRBV9 and TRBJ2-3 gives the full variable domain: DSGVTQTPKHLITATGQRVTLRCSPRSGDLSVYWYQQSLDQGLQFLIQYYNGEERAKGNILERFSAQQFPDLHSELNLSSLELGDSALYFCASSVEVPRTGLADTQYFGPGTRLTVL.

CDR3 coding DNA: TGTGCCAGCTCCCCCATGGGTATTGGCTACACCTTC. Translating it yields CASSPMGIGYTF. The V call is TRBV7-9, the J call TRBJ1-2, with D uncertain. V lost 8 bases and J lost 7, with 14 bases in between. Per the germline V gene, CDR1 is SEHNR and CDR2 is FQNEAQ (reference sequence). This CDR3 has 12 residues.

V is TRBV5-1 and J is TRBJ1-2; TRBD1 agrees at 7 bases. Germline V gene sequence: CDR1 SGHRS, CDR2 YFSETQ. J lost 2 bases, V lost 2 bases, and 3 bases had no gene match. This CDR3 region has 14 residues. CDR3 loop: CASSLLDRNYGYTF. CDR3 nucleotide sequence: TGCGCCAGCAGCTTACTGGACAGGAACTATGGCTACACCTTC. Looking up the rest from reference TRBV5-1 and TRBJ1-2 gives the full variable domain: KAGVTQTPRYLIKTRGQQVTLSCSPISGHRSVSWYQQTPGQGLQFLFEYFSETQRNKGNFPGRFSGRQFSNSRSEMNVSTLELGDSALYLCASSLLDRNYGYTFGSGTRLTVV.

A word on this clonotype: The junction does not match germline at one end; this may be a read error. The V call is TRBV30, the J call TRBJ2-7; no definite D call. This CDR3 has 14 amino acids. Germline-derived CDR1 and CDR2 are GTSNPN and SVGIG (reference sequence). The CDR3 nucleotides are TGTGCCTGGAATAAAGTGGGATTGGCCTACGAGCAGCACTTC. Its translation is CAWNKVGLAYEQHF.

This clonotype was detected once. The CDR3: CASTALRYGQRGPSTDTQYF. DNA of the CDR3: TGTGCCAGCACCGCCCTGAGATATGGACAGCGGGGTCCTAGCACAGATACGCAGTATTTT. The J gene is TRBJ2-3, the V gene TRBV27; TRBD2 might be the D (7 bases). Trimming left V 7 bases short and J 0 bases short, with 29 bases between. Per the germline V gene, CDR1 is MNHEY and CDR2 is SMNVEV (reference sequence). This CDR3 is built from 20 residues.

The chain combines TRBV15 with TRBJ2-7, with 8 bases lining up with TRBD1. The V gene end was trimmed by 2 bases and the J gene end by 3 bases; junction bases not matched to a gene: 0. The CDR3 spans 13 residues. CDR1 LNHNV and CDR2 YYDKDF come from the germline V gene (reference sequence). CDR3 DNA sequence: TGTGCCACCAGCAGAACAGGGGGCTACGAGCAGTACTTC. Its protein is CATSRTGGYEQYF.

The chain uses TRBV7-3 and TRBJ2-1; 16 bases are shared with TRBD2. V trimming: 5 bases; J trimming: 12 bases; junction bases outside the gene matches: 7. This CDR3 region has 15 residues. CDR1 and CDR2 from the germline V gene are SGHTA and FQGTGA. CDR3 loop: CASSVGTSGGASQFF. As DNA, the CDR3 is TGTGCCAGCAGCGTGGGGACTAGCGGGGGGGCCTCGCAGTTCTTC.

The J gene is TRBJ1-2, the V gene TRBV2; 7 positions agree with TRBD1. V shed 3 bases, J shed 4 bases, and the junction held 8 bases outside the gene matches. This CDR3 has 15 residues. From germline, CDR1 is SNHLY and CDR2 FYNNEI. CDR3 bases: TGTGCCAGCAGTGACACTCCGGGACAGCTCTATGGCTACACCTTC. Protein sequence: CASSDTPGQLYGYTF.